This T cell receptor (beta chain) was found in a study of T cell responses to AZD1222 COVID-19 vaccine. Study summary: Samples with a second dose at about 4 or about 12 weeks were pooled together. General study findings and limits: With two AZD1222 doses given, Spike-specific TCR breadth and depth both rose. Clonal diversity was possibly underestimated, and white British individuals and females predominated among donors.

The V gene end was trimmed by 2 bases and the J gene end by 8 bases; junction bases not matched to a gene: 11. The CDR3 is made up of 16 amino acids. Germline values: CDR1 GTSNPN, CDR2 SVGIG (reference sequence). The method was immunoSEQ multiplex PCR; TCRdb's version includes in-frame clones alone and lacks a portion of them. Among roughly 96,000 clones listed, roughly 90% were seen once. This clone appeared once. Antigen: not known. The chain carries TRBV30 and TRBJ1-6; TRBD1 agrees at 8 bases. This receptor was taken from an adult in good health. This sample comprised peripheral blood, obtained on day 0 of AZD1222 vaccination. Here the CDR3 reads CAWSSGTGIGDSPLHF. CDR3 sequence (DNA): TGTGCCTGGAGTTCCGGGACAGGAATAGGGGATTCACCCCTCCACTTT.